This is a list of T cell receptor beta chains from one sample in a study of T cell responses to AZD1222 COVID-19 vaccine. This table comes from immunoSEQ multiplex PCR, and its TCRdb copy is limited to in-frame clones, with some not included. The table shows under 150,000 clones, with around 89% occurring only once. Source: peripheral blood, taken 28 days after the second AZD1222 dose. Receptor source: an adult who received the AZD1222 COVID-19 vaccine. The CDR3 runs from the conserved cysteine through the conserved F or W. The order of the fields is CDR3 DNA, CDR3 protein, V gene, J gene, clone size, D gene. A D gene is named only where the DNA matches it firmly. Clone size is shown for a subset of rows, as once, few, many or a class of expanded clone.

CDR3 DNA: TGTGCTAGCAGCTTGGGCGCGACAGGGGCTCAAGAGACCCAGTACTTC; CDR3 protein: CASSLGATGAQETQYF; V gene: TRBV7-7; J gene: TRBJ2-5; clone size: .; D gene: TRBD1
CDR3 DNA: TGTGCCAGCTCACCAAGGGGCAAATTTGATGGCTACACCTTC; CDR3 protein: CASSPRGKFDGYTF; V gene: TRBV18; J gene: TRBJ1-2; clone size: once; D gene: .
CDR3 DNA: TGTGCCAGTAGTATAATTCAGGGGGCGAGAGGCAATCAGCCCCAGCATTTT; CDR3 protein: CASSIIQGARGNQPQHF; V gene: TRBV19; J gene: TRBJ1-5; clone size: .; D gene: TRBD1
CDR3 DNA: TGTGCCAGCAGTTACTCGAGGGCAGAAGGAAACACCATATATTTT; CDR3 protein: CASSYSRAEGNTIYF; V gene: TRBV6-5; J gene: TRBJ1-3; clone size: .; D gene: .
CDR3 DNA: TGTGCCAGCAGCTTAAGGCCGGGGTACACTGAAGCTTTCTTT; CDR3 protein: CASSLRPGYTEAFF; V gene: TRBV11-1; J gene: TRBJ1-1; clone size: .; D gene: .
CDR3 DNA: TGTGCCAGCAGTGTCCCCCGGGACAGGGGCATCGGGGAGCTGTTTTTT; CDR3 protein: CASSVPRDRGIGELFF; V gene: TRBV2; J gene: TRBJ2-2; clone size: .; D gene: TRBD1
CDR3 DNA: TGTGCCAGCAGTTACGTCCGGACTAACTATGGCTACACCTTC; CDR3 protein: CASSYVRTNYGYTF; V gene: TRBV6-2/TRBV6-3; J gene: TRBJ1-2; clone size: once; D gene: .
CDR3 DNA: TGTGCCAGTAGCGAGGGGGCGTCTGGAAACACCATATATTTT; CDR3 protein: CASSEGASGNTIYF; V gene: TRBV19; J gene: TRBJ1-3; clone size: once; D gene: TRBD1
CDR3 DNA: TGTGCCAGCAGCGATGACAGGGACTCAGAGACCCAGTACTTC; CDR3 protein: CASSDDRDSETQYF; V gene: TRBV11-2; J gene: TRBJ2-5; clone size: .; D gene: .
CDR3 DNA: TGTGCCAGCCTAGACAGGAACACTGAAGCTTTCTTT; CDR3 protein: CASLDRNTEAFF; V gene: TRBV2; J gene: TRBJ1-1; clone size: .; D gene: .
CDR3 DNA: TGTGCCAGCAGTCCGATCGACAGGGATTCCTACGAGCAGTACTTC; CDR3 protein: CASSPIDRDSYEQYF; V gene: TRBV28; J gene: TRBJ2-7; clone size: .; D gene: TRBD1
CDR3 DNA: TGCGCCAGCAGCCGAGCCAGGACTAGCGGGGGGGCAGAGACCCAGTACTTC; CDR3 protein: CASSRARTSGGAETQYF; V gene: TRBV4-1; J gene: TRBJ2-5; clone size: .; D gene: TRBD2
CDR3 DNA: TGTGCCAGCAGCTTAGCGGGGGGCACCTACGAGCAGTACTTC; CDR3 protein: CASSLAGGTYEQYF; V gene: TRBV7-2; J gene: TRBJ2-7; clone size: .; D gene: .
CDR3 DNA: TGTGCCAGCTCACCACCCGCAGGAGGAATTAACAATGAGCAGTTCTTC; CDR3 protein: CASSPPAGGINNEQFF; V gene: TRBV18; J gene: TRBJ2-1; clone size: .; D gene: .
CDR3 DNA: TGTGCCAGCACCAGACAGGAGAACACTGAAGCTTTCTTT; CDR3 protein: CASTRQENTEAFF; V gene: TRBV12-3/TRBV12-4; J gene: TRBJ1-1; clone size: .; D gene: .
CDR3 DNA: TGTGCCAGCAGAGGAACACGATCTACCGGGGAGCTGTTTTTT; CDR3 protein: CASRGTRSTGELFF; V gene: TRBV27; J gene: TRBJ2-2; clone size: .; D gene: .
CDR3 DNA: TGTGCCAGTAGTATAGGGGGGGGGCCGAGGGAGACCCAGTACTTC; CDR3 protein: CASSIGGGPRETQYF; V gene: TRBV19; J gene: TRBJ2-5; clone size: .; D gene: .
CDR3 DNA: TGTGCCAGTAGTATCGGGTGGTCCCGACAGGTATTCACTGAAGCTTTCTTT; CDR3 protein: CASSIGWSRQVFTEAFF; V gene: TRBV19; J gene: TRBJ1-1; clone size: .; D gene: .
CDR3 DNA: TGTGCCAGCTCACCACTTCGGCCAGTCTCTGGAAACACCATATATTTT; CDR3 protein: CASSPLRPVSGNTIYF; V gene: TRBV18; J gene: TRBJ1-3; clone size: .; D gene: .
CDR3 DNA: TGCGCCAGCAGCTTGGAGGGGCAGGGTAACAATGAGCAGTTCTTC; CDR3 protein: CASSLEGQGNNEQFF; V gene: TRBV5-1; J gene: TRBJ2-1; clone size: .; D gene: .
CDR3 DNA: TGCGCCAGCAGCCAAGAATCGGGGGTAGGGCAAGAGACCCAGTACTTC; CDR3 protein: CASSQESGVGQETQYF; V gene: TRBV4-1; J gene: TRBJ2-5; clone size: .; D gene: .
CDR3 DNA: TGTGCCAGCAGTTATTTGACGACAGGTGATGGCTACACCTTC; CDR3 protein: CASSYLTTGDGYTF; V gene: TRBV6-5; J gene: TRBJ1-2; clone size: .; D gene: .